This TCR beta chain emerged from a study of blood T cell repertoires in COVID-19. Study details: The study drew acute and convalescent COVID-19 samples from the United States, Italy and Spain.

The authors' processing: Scientists estimated how many nucleated cells there were by amplifying reference gene primers. Only in-frame clones appear in the TCRdb table, and some are missing; sequencing was by immunoSEQ multiplex PCR. V and J calls and clone size are copied from that table; D and trimming were computed from the DNA. The repertoire holds about 250,000 clones, roughly 87% seen once, with roughly 6% in the top ten. Cohort placement rested on clinical history that participants reported themselves. V gave up 4 bases and J gave up 0 bases, with 7 bases separating them. Germline V gene lookup returns CDR1 SGHAT and CDR2 FQNNGV. The CDR3 spans 13 residues.

The chain employs TRBV11-2 and TRBJ2-7; D might be TRBD1 (5 bases). This sequence originates from a woman aged 30 to 39 with acute COVID-19. Sample: PBMCs or T cells enriched from blood (not recorded which). This chain's CDR3 is CASSSGPSYEQYF. CDR3 DNA: TGTGCCAGCAGCTCAGGGCCCTCCTACGAGCAGTACTTC.